The 30 T cell receptor beta chains presented below share a single source sample, sequenced in a study of blood T cell repertoires in COVID-19. TCRdb's copy holds only in-frame clones and misses some; the assay was immunoSEQ multiplex PCR. The profile shows 240,000 or so clones, 85% to 90% of them singletons. The specimen sequenced was peripheral blood. The receptor set was obtained from a woman in her 40s who had recovered from COVID-19.

The gene calls are TRBV19 and TRBJ1-4; D gene unclear. The CDR3 extends over 14 amino acids. Germline loops: CDR1 LNHDA, CDR2 SQIVND (reference sequence). Trimming took off 9 bases at V and 0 bases at J, with 11 bases between the two ends. CDR3: CASTSGATNEKLFF. In nucleotides, the CDR3 is TGTGCCAGCACCTCGGGAGCAACTAATGAAAAACTGTTTTTT.

The chain is built from TRBV7-2 and TRBJ1-2; no clear D. Trimming took off 2 bases at V and 1 base at J, with 11 bases between the two ends. Germline CDR1 reads SGHTA; CDR2 reads FQGNSA. This CDR3 spans 15 amino acids. CDR3 in amino acids: CASSLFADNNYGYTF. CDR3 DNA: TGTGCCAGCAGCTTATTTGCAGATAATAACTATGGCTACACCTTC.

V is TRBV30 and J is TRBJ1-5; D may be TRBD1 (6 bases). The CDR3 extends over 13 amino acids. From germline, CDR1 is GTSNPN and CDR2 SVGIG (reference sequence). V shed 3 bases and J shed 3 bases, with 9 bases lying between them. The CDR3 DNA follows: TGTGCCTGGAGGGGGGGGCTCAATCAGCCCCAGCATTTT. It is translated as CAWRGGLNQPQHF.

The V and J genes are TRBV6-6 and TRBJ1-5; 10 bases are a match to TRBD1. The CDR3 loop spans 15 amino acids. The germline CDR1 and CDR2 sequences are MNHNY and SVGAGI (reference sequence). The V and J ends lost 6 bases and 4 bases, in that order; junction bases with no gene match: 6. The CDR3 sequence is CASRDPGQGNQPQHF. The CDR3 nucleotides are TGTGCCAGCAGGGACCCGGGACAGGGGAATCAGCCCCAGCATTTT.

V gene TRBV7-2 combines with J gene TRBJ2-3, with D tentatively TRBD2 (5 bases). Per the germline V gene, CDR1 is SGHTA and CDR2 is FQGNSA. Trimming left V 2 bases short and J 2 bases short, with 17 bases between. CDR3 length: 17 amino acids. Here the CDR3 reads CASSLWAPRGTTDTQYF. The CDR3 coding sequence is TGTGCCAGCAGCTTATGGGCCCCCCGGGGTACCACAGATACGCAGTATTTT.

The CDR3 is CASSLGIPGETQYF. In DNA form, the CDR3 reads TGTGCCAGCAGCTTAGGGATCCCGGGGGAGACCCAGTACTTC. V usage is TRBV7-9 and J usage is TRBJ2-5, with a tentative D call TRBD2 (5 bases). The length of the CDR3 is 14 residues. V was shortened by 1 base and J by 5 bases, with 11 bases between the two germline ends. Per the germline V gene, CDR1 is SEHNR and CDR2 is FQNEAQ (reference sequence). Together with reference TRBV7-9 and TRBJ2-5, the CDR3 gives the full variable domain: DTGVSQNPRHKITKRGQNVTFRCDPISEHNRLYWYRQTLGQGPEFLTYFQNEAQLEKSRLLSDRFSAERPKGSFSTLEIQRTEQGDSAMYLCASSLGIPGETQYFGPGTRLLVL.

This clone was counted a few times. The chain recombines TRBV5-1 with TRBJ2-2, with 9 bases aligning to TRBD1. The CDR3 has 15 amino acids. Germline V gives CDR1 SGHRS, CDR2 YFSETQ. Trimming cost V 4 bases and J 2 bases; bases outside gene matches: 3. The CDR3 sequence is CASSPDRGNTGELFF. The CDR3 nucleotides are TGCGCCAGCAGCCCGGACAGGGGAAACACCGGGGAGCTGTTTTTT.

This clone appeared once. The chain carries TRBV7-9 and TRBJ1-2; D possibly corresponds to TRBD1 (6 bases). Trimming stripped 5 bases from V and 8 bases from J, with 15 bases between. Germline V gives CDR1 SEHNR, CDR2 FQNEAQ (reference sequence). This CDR3 comprises 13 residues. This CDR3 is CASSPGGARGYTF. The CDR3 DNA reads as TGTGCCAGCAGCCCGGGGGGGGCGCGGGGCTACACCTTC.

The V call is TRBV6-1, the J call TRBJ1-5; D remains ambiguous. Trimming left V 2 bases short and J 9 bases short, with 11 bases between. Germline V gene lookup returns CDR1 MNHNS and CDR2 SASEGT. The CDR3 has 13 amino acids. CDR3 amino acids: CASSEPNPPPQHF. The CDR3 DNA sequence: TGTGCCAGCAGTGAACCTAACCCCCCGCCCCAGCATTTT.

In nucleotides, the CDR3 is TGTGCCAGTAGTATAGCGGGAAACACAGATACGCAGTATTTT. Translation gives CASSIAGNTDTQYF. V and J are TRBV19 and TRBJ2-3; D perhaps matches TRBD2 (5 bases). Trimming pared 1 base from V and 2 bases from J, leaving 7 bases between. Germline-derived CDR1 and CDR2 are LNHDA and SQIVND (reference sequence). This CDR3 has 14 residues.

This chain links TRBV5-1 with TRBJ2-1, with TRBD2 matching 11 bases. The V gene end was trimmed by 4 bases and the J gene end by 7 bases; junction bases not matched to a gene: 4. CDR3 length equals 14 residues. The germline gives CDR1 SGHRS, CDR2 YFSETQ. DNA for the CDR3: TGCGCCAGCAGCGTACGACTAGCGGGGAATGAGCAGTTCTTC. Translated, it gives CASSVRLAGNEQFF. Full variable domain (rest looked up from reference TRBV5-1 and TRBJ2-1): KAGVTQTPRYLIKTRGQQVTLSCSPISGHRSVSWYQQTPGQGLQFLFEYFSETQRNKGNFPGRFSGRQFSNSRSEMNVSTLELGDSALYLCASSVRLAGNEQFFGPGTRLTVL.

The chain links TRBV28 to TRBJ1-1; unclear D gene. The germline V gene has CDR1 MDHEN and CDR2 SYDVKM. Trimming removed 4 bases at V and 7 bases at J, with 7 bases between. This CDR3 contains 11 residues. CDR3 nucleotides: TGTGCCAGCAGTTCCGCACTTGAAGCTTTCTTT. This gives the protein CASSSALEAFF.

The rearrangement links TRBV6-5 to TRBJ2-3; D might be TRBD2 (6 bases). V was pared by 1 base and J by 8 bases, with 16 bases between. The CDR3 runs to 15 residues. Germline V gene lookup returns CDR1 MNHEY and CDR2 SVGAGI. Written as DNA, the CDR3 is TGTGCCAGCAGTTACTTCCCCAGTTTCGGGGGTACGCAGTATTTT. Its protein product is CASSYFPSFGGTQYF.

The chain joins TRBV10-3 to TRBJ1-3; a weak D match, TRBD1 (6 bases). This CDR3 spans 15 amino acids. From germline, CDR1 is ENHRY and CDR2 SYGVKD. V was clipped by 7 bases and J by 2 bases, with 15 bases between them. CDR3 DNA sequence: TGTGCCATCACGGCGCGGGGGGCCACTGGAAACACCATATATTTT. The encoded protein is CAITARGATGNTIYF.

The chain employs TRBV5-4 and TRBJ2-5; 7 positions agree with TRBD2. The germline gives CDR1 SGHNT, CDR2 YYREEE (reference sequence). The ends lost 4 bases at V and 1 base at J; junction bases unmatched: 4. The CDR3 is 14 amino acids. The CDR3 protein is CASSPAGVQETQYF. For the CDR3, the DNA is TGTGCCAGCAGCCCGGCGGGGGTCCAAGAGACCCAGTACTTC.

This sequence joins TRBV27 and TRBJ2-3, with D possibly being TRBD1 (6 bases). CDR1 MNHEY and CDR2 SMNVEV come from the germline V gene (reference sequence). V was cut by 5 bases and J by 4 bases, with 16 bases left in between. The length of the CDR3 is 15 residues. In nucleotides, the CDR3 is TGTGCCAGCAGTCCCATGGGGGCGGCAGCAGATACGCAGTATTTT. It translates to CASSPMGAAADTQYF.

V and J are TRBV7-6 and TRBJ2-1; TRBD1 agrees at 8 bases. This CDR3 region has 16 residues. After removal of 5 bases from V and 3 bases from J, the junction contained 9 bases not matched to a gene. Germline loops: CDR1 SGHVS, CDR2 FNYEAQ. This CDR3 reads CASSTLGQGRYNEQFF. CDR3 DNA: TGTGCCAGCAGCACCCTAGGACAGGGCCGCTACAATGAGCAGTTCTTC.

As regards this clone: Other DNA variants within this sample encode the same CDR3. V usage is TRBV10-3 and J usage is TRBJ1-5; D possibly corresponds to TRBD1 (6 bases). This CDR3 contains 15 residues. V was clipped by 3 bases and J by 0 bases, with 9 bases between them. From germline, CDR1 is ENHRY and CDR2 SYGVKD. The CDR3 protein is CAISEGGGSNQPQHF. In DNA, the CDR3 is TGTGCCATCAGTGAAGGGGGGGGTAGCAATCAGCCCCAGCATTTT.

The chain employs TRBV4-2 and TRBJ1-2; D might be TRBD1 (5 bases). This CDR3 is 17 amino acids long. CDR1 is LGHNA and CDR2 is YNFKEQ in the germline V gene. The V end was cut by 1 base, the J end by 3 bases, with 18 bases between. CDR3 bases: TGTGCCAGCAGCCAAGGTGGAGGGGCCGGGGCCGACTATGGCTACACCTTC. Amino acid sequence: CASSQGGGAGADYGYTF.

V and J are TRBV14 and TRBJ1-3; 7 positions match TRBD1. Germline V lookup: CDR1 SGHDN, CDR2 FVKESK. V shed 4 bases, J shed 4 bases, and the junction held 7 bases outside the gene matches. There are 15 residues in the CDR3. CDR3 DNA: TGTGCCAGCAGCCCGTCAGGGGGTGGAGGAAACACCATATATTTT. This sequence encodes CASSPSGGGGNTIYF.

The chain combines TRBV21-1 with TRBJ2-7; the tabulated D call, TRBD1, remains unverified against the DNA. TRBV21-1 is a recognized pseudogene. The CDR3 spans 14 residues. The CDR3 DNA sequence: TGTGCCTCCGCCGGGACAGGGCACCCCTACGAGCAGTACGTC. Protein product: CASAGTGHPYEQYV.

J is TRBJ2-7 and V is TRBV11-3; D is perhaps TRBD1 (5 bases). CDR3 size: 15 residues. V was shortened by 4 bases and J by 3 bases, with 16 bases between the two germline ends. Germline V gene data show CDR1 as SGHNT and CDR2 as YENEEA. The DNA for the CDR3 is TGTGCCAGCAGCTCCCGGGCTTCCCAGGGCTACGAGCAGTACTTC. Its protein is CASSSRASQGYEQYF.

This clone was seen once. The chain employs TRBV11-3 and TRBJ1-1; 7 bases are a match to TRBD1. Germline loops: CDR1 SGHNT, CDR2 YENEEA. This CDR3 has 15 amino acids. The junction had 8 bases not matched to a gene; V was cut back by 5 bases and J by 2 bases. The CDR3: CASSPGGSTNTEAFF. The CDR3 coding sequence is TGTGCCAGCAGCCCAGGGGGGTCAACCAACACTGAAGCTTTCTTT. Full variable domain (outside the CDR3, taken from reference TRBV11-3 and TRBJ1-1): EAGVVQSPRYKIIEKKQPVAFWCNPISGHNTLYWYLQNLGQGPELLIRYENEEAVDDSQLPKDRFSAERLKGVDSTLKIQPAELGDSAVYLCASSPGGSTNTEAFFGQGTRLTVV.

V is TRBV7-3 and J is TRBJ2-1, with D possibly matching TRBD2 (5 bases). CDR1 is SGHTA and CDR2 is FQGTGA in the germline V gene. The CDR3 sequence is 13 residues long. V was trimmed by 0 bases and J by 8 bases, leaving 8 bases between them. The CDR3 is CASSLTSAHEQFF. The CDR3 bases are TGTGCCAGCAGCTTAACTAGCGCCCATGAGCAGTTCTTC.

This clone appeared a single time. This sequence joins TRBV14 and TRBJ1-3; D unresolved. Trimming took off 2 bases at V and 0 bases at J, with 5 bases between the two ends. The CDR3 is 14 amino acids. Germline V CDR1 and CDR2: SGHDN, FVKESK. The CDR3 nucleotides read TGTGCCAGCAGCCAACAACACTCTGGAAACACCATATATTTT. As protein: CASSQQHSGNTIYF.

This sequence joins TRBV15 and TRBJ1-6, with D perhaps matching TRBD1 (5 bases). V gave up 3 bases and J gave up 6 bases, with 18 bases separating them. This CDR3 has 17 residues. CDR1 and CDR2 from the germline V gene are LNHNV and YYDKDF (reference sequence). The CDR3 DNA is TGTGCCACCAGCAGGGGAAGGACACTTACCCCTAATTCACCCCTCCACTTT. The encoded protein is CATSRGRTLTPNSPLHF.

The chain combines TRBV19 with TRBJ1-2, with no clear D. V lost 5 bases, J lost 4 bases, and 11 bases lay in between. CDR3 size: 13 residues. CDR1 is LNHDA and CDR2 is SQIVND in the germline V gene (reference sequence). CDR3 in amino acids: CASSPEGLYGYTF. CDR3 in DNA: TGTGCCAGTAGTCCCGAGGGCCTCTATGGCTACACCTTC.

The chain recombines TRBV7-2 with TRBJ2-6; the D is unclear. Trimming took off 5 bases at V and 2 bases at J, with 10 bases between the two ends. In germline, CDR1 is SGHTA, CDR2 FQGNSA. The CDR3 runs 15 residues. CDR3 amino acids: CASSKIAAGANVLTF. The CDR3 DNA sequence: TGTGCCAGCAGCAAGATAGCTGCTGGGGCCAACGTCCTGACTTTC.

The chain carries TRBV27 and TRBJ2-3, with 10 bases fitting TRBD2. Germline V gene data show CDR1 as MNHEY and CDR2 as SMNVEV (reference sequence). The trim removed 2 bases at V and 2 bases at J, leaving 7 bases unmatched. CDR3 length equals 17 residues. The CDR3 DNA follows: TGTGCCAGCAGTTTAAACCTAGCGGGAGTTACCACAGATACGCAGTATTTT. Translated, it gives CASSLNLAGVTTDTQYF.

This chain uses TRBV30 with TRBJ1-2; 7 bases are shared with TRBD1. With V trimmed by 4 bases and J by 3 bases, 8 bases remained unmatched. The CDR3 length is 14 residues. CDR1 GTSNPN and CDR2 SVGIG come from the germline V gene (reference sequence). CDR3 loop: CAWKPDREDYGYTF. CDR3 nucleotide sequence: TGTGCCTGGAAACCCGACAGGGAGGACTATGGCTACACCTTC.